This TCR beta chain was sequenced during a study of neurological immune-mediated disorders. Study results and limitations: HTLV-1-associated myelopathy had the most TCR clonal expansion, and multiple sclerosis had the least, less than healthy controls.

Time point here: technical triplicate 3. In the case of this clonotype: Its antigen is still unknown.

Deletions cut 3 bases from V and 4 bases from J, with 7 bases between. The CDR3 has 13 residues. CDR1 is LGHDT, CDR2 YNNKEL, per germline (reference sequence). With 10-nucleotide random UMIs included, cDNA was synthesized by 5'RACE. Sequencing of 15-18 subjects in each run yielded over 190 million TCR-beta sequences. TCRdb passed the 5' RACE reads through MiXCR, listing each CDR3 protein once. The sample includes 25,000 to 35,000 distinct CDR3 sequences, about a sixth of them seen just once. Material for sequencing was CD4+ T cells from blood. This rearrangement joins TRBV3-1 to TRBJ1-3, with no clear D. This clonotype was sampled from a female donor with HTLV-1-associated myelopathy (HAM/TSP). The CDR3 spells CASSQWQGNTIYF. CDR3 coding DNA: TGTGCCAGCAGCCAGTGGCAGGGAAACACCATATATTTT.